One sample yielded the 20 T cell receptor beta chains listed below, sequenced in a study of T cells after posttransplantation cyclophosphamide. Methotrexate plus calcineurin inhibitor accompanied controls' myeloablative marrow transplants; sampling was 1 year later. Sequencing used immunoSEQ multiplex PCR; TCRdb keeps in-frame clones, though not all of them. Found here are approximately 19,000 clones, approximately 92% of them singletons; the top ten hold about 2%. Sequences were derived from PBMCs, sampled roughly 350 days after allogeneic stem cell transplant with calcineurin inhibitor and methotrexate. These receptors originate from a female patient between 30 and 40 years old who received an allogeneic stem cell transplant from an unrelated donor, was CMV-positive, and had acute and chronic GVHD. The graft donor may have contributed some T cells.

CDR3 in amino acids: CASREGLAGQETQYF. The CDR3 DNA follows: TGTGCCAGTAGAGAGGGACTAGCGGGGCAAGAGACCCAGTACTTC. This rearrangement joins TRBV19 to TRBJ2-5; TRBD2 matches at 13 bases. CDR1 is LNHDA and CDR2 is SQIVND in the germline V gene (reference sequence). The CDR3 covers 15 residues. The V and J ends lost 6 bases and 2 bases, in that order; junction bases with no gene match: 3.

The gene calls are TRBV5-1 and TRBJ1-4, with 9 bases that match TRBD1. Germline-derived CDR1 and CDR2 are SGHRS and YFSETQ. Trimming cost V 4 bases and J 5 bases; bases outside gene matches: 6. CDR3 size: 15 residues. Here the CDR3 DNA reads TGCGCCAGCAGCGACTACAGGGGGCTGAATGAAAAACTGTTTTTT. Its protein product is CASSDYRGLNEKLFF.

The chain couples TRBV7-9 to TRBJ2-7; 12 nucleotides line up with TRBD1. This CDR3 comprises 18 residues. Germline lookup yields CDR1 SEHNR and CDR2 FQNEAQ (reference sequence). The V and J ends lost 1 base and 5 bases, in that order; junction bases with no gene match: 12. In nucleotides, the CDR3 is TGTGCCAGCAGCTTAGGAGTCGGGACAGGGGGCCTTCGAGACGAGCAGTACGTC. Translation: CASSLGVGTGGLRDEQYV.

This rearrangement joins TRBV6-5 to TRBJ2-1, with 11 nucleotides matching TRBD1. This CDR3 spans 15 amino acids. The V gene's germline CDR1 is MNHEY and CDR2 SVGAGI. With 2 bases clipped from V and 8 bases from J, the junction kept 5 bases outside the gene matches. The DNA for the CDR3 is TGTGCCAGCAGTTACCGGACAGGGGGCAGGGATGAGCAGTTCTTC. This translates into CASSYRTGGRDEQFF.

As regards this clone: Other nucleotide sequences from this sample produce the same CDR3. J is TRBJ1-1 and V is TRBV7-9; possibly TRBD1 for D (5 bases). This CDR3 contains 13 residues. V was shortened by 6 bases and J by 6 bases, with 14 bases between the two germline ends. Germline CDR1 and CDR2: SEHNR and FQNEAQ (reference sequence). The CDR3 loop is CASSPQGFPEAFF. The CDR3 nucleotides read TGTGCCAGCAGTCCCCAGGGCTTCCCTGAAGCTTTCTTT.

The rearrangement links TRBV7-2 to TRBJ2-7; 9 positions match TRBD2. CDR3 length: 15 residues. CDR1 is SGHTA, CDR2 FQGNSA, per germline. Germline trimming cut 1 base from V and 7 bases from J; bases unmatched to any gene: 8. This CDR3 reads CASSLDGGRAREQYV. In DNA form, the CDR3 reads TGTGCCAGCAGCTTAGACGGCGGGAGGGCCAGAGAGCAGTACGTC.

The chain recombines TRBV28 with TRBJ1-2; D perhaps matches TRBD1 (5 bases). CDR3 length equals 15 residues. V shed 6 bases and J shed 1 base, with 15 bases lying between them. Germline V gene data show CDR1 as MDHEN and CDR2 as SYDVKM. CDR3 loop: CASSSLGGNNYGYTF. The CDR3 coding sequence is TGTGCCAGCAGCTCCCTGGGGGGGAATAACTATGGCTACACCTTC.

This clone was counted a few times. The rearrangement joins TRBV10-2 to TRBJ1-4; TRBD1 aligns across 7 bases. Unmatched junction bases numbered 4, after V lost 4 bases and J lost 2 bases. Germline V lookup: CDR1 WSHSY, CDR2 SAAADI. This CDR3 has 15 residues. CDR3 amino acids: CASSGPTGTNEKLFF. Written as DNA, the CDR3 is TGCGCCAGCAGTGGACCGACAGGGACTAATGAAAAACTGTTTTTT.

This rearrangement joins TRBV6-1 to TRBJ1-4; tentative D call: TRBD1 (5 bases). Germline CDR1 is MNHNS and CDR2 is SASEGT. Deletions cut 5 bases from V and 6 bases from J, with 10 bases between. CDR3 length: 13 residues. In DNA form, the CDR3 reads TGTGCCAGCAGTCCCCGGGACTATGAAAAACTGTTTTTT. Its translation: CASSPRDYEKLFF.

The rearrangement joins TRBV2 to TRBJ2-5; the match to TRBD2 covers 10 bases. The V and J ends lost 3 bases and 4 bases, in that order; junction bases with no gene match: 11. Germline CDR1 is SNHLY and CDR2 is FYNNEI. This CDR3 comprises 17 residues. The CDR3 nucleotides are TGTGCCAGCAGTGACAAAACATTAGCGGGAGGCACAGAGACCCAGTACTTC. Translation gives CASSDKTLAGGTETQYF.

The gene calls are TRBV6-1 and TRBJ2-5; 10 nucleotides match TRBD2. The J call may be wrong; the DNA end is better matched by TRBJ2-7. CDR3 size: 15 residues. Germline values: CDR1 MNHNS, CDR2 SASEGT. The CDR3 DNA sequence: TGTGCCAGCAGTGATGCTAGCGGGAGTATATACGAGCAGTACTTC. It encodes CASSDASGSIYEQYF.

The chain employs TRBV11-2 and TRBJ1-5; D ambiguous. V was trimmed by 5 bases and J by 0 bases, leaving 5 bases between them. Germline CDR1 and CDR2: SGHAT and FQNNGV. This CDR3 contains 13 residues. CDR3 sequence: CASSLYSNQPQHF. CDR3 coding DNA: TGTGCCAGCAGCCTCTATAGCAATCAGCCCCAGCATTTT.

V and J are TRBV28 and TRBJ1-5; no clear D gene. Germline CDR1 is MDHEN and CDR2 is SYDVKM. CDR3 length: 13 residues. V was clipped by 5 bases and J by 5 bases, with 10 bases between them. CDR3: CASSEGRDQPQHF. The CDR3 nucleotides read TGTGCCAGCAGTGAAGGCCGGGATCAGCCCCAGCATTTT. Based on the CDR3 plus reference TRBV28 and TRBJ1-5, the full variable domain is DVKVTQSSRYLVKRTGEKVFLECVQDMDHENMFWYRQDPGLGLRLIYFSYDVKMKEKGDIPEGYSVSREKKERFSLILESASTNQTSMYLCASSEGRDQPQHFGDGTRLSIL.

This sequence joins TRBV19 and TRBJ2-7; 8 bases fit TRBD1. Trimming cost V 2 bases and J 2 bases; bases outside gene matches: 5. The germline gives CDR1 LNHDA, CDR2 SQIVND (reference sequence). The CDR3 is 15 amino acids. Here the CDR3 reads CASSIYGQGPYEQYF. The CDR3 region has the DNA TGTGCCAGTAGTATATACGGACAGGGACCCTACGAGCAGTACTTC.

V usage is TRBV5-5 and J usage is TRBJ1-2, with D uncertain. The V gene's germline CDR1 is SGHKS and CDR2 YYEKEE (reference sequence). The length of the CDR3 is 15 residues. The V and J ends lost 4 bases and 5 bases respectively, with 18 bases between them. The CDR3 coding sequence is TGTGCCAGCAGCCTCCTCGCCTCCGCAGTTTATGGCTACACCTTC. As protein: CASSLLASAVYGYTF.

This clone came up a few times. V gene TRBV6-5 combines with J gene TRBJ2-7; the D call may be TRBD1 or TRBD2 (6 bases each). The CDR3 contains 14 residues. Deletions cut 6 bases from V and 7 bases from J, with 19 bases between. Germline V gene data show CDR1 as MNHEY and CDR2 as SVGAGI. CDR3 sequence (DNA): TGTGCCAGCAGCCTCCGTTGGGGGGCGGGGGAGCAGTACGTC. Translated: CASSLRWGAGEQYV.

This chain uses TRBV11-2 with TRBJ1-1, with a weak D call TRBD1 (5 bases). V gave up 3 bases and J gave up 1 base, with 12 bases separating them. CDR1 and CDR2 from the germline V gene are SGHAT and FQNNGV. This CDR3 region has 15 residues. In DNA, the CDR3 is TGTGCCAGCAGCTTCTTTTCAGGGAAGAACACTGAAGCTTTCTTT. Translated: CASSFFSGKNTEAFF.

The CDR3 nucleotides are TGTGCCAGCAGCTCCAGGGTTTCGGACTATGGCTACACCTTC. This codes for CASSSRVSDYGYTF. The rearrangement joins TRBV7-8 to TRBJ1-2; tentatively, D is TRBD1 (5 bases). CDR1 and CDR2 from the germline V gene are SGHVS and FQNEAQ. The CDR3 is 14 residues long. Trimming left V 4 bases short and J 3 bases short, with 12 bases between.

This rearrangement joins TRBV4-1 to TRBJ1-6; D call uncertain. The V end was cut by 4 bases, the J end by 6 bases, with 10 bases between. The CDR3 is made up of 14 amino acids. Looked up from germline, CDR1 is MGHRA and CDR2 is YSYEKL. CDR3 sequence (DNA): TGCGCCAGCAGCCCACCGGGGAGTAATTCACCCCTCCACTTT. This codes for CASSPPGSNSPLHF.

This sequence joins TRBV19 and TRBJ2-1; no clear D gene. The germline gives CDR1 LNHDA, CDR2 SQIVND (reference sequence). This CDR3 has 13 residues. Trimming stripped 2 bases from V and 5 bases from J, with 7 bases between. CDR3 in DNA: TGTGCCAGTAGTATATGGCGGAACAATGAGCAGTTCTTC. Translation: CASSIWRNNEQFF.